This is a list of T cell receptor beta chains from one sample in a study of blood T cell repertoires in COVID-19. TCRdb's table, derived via immunoSEQ multiplex PCR, lists solely in-frame clones and lacks some. Here the sample spans 250,000 to 300,000 clones, about 90% being singletons. The sample taken for sequencing was peripheral blood. These receptors were taken from a woman in her 50s who had recovered from COVID-19. Both conserved end residues are part of each CDR3. The D gene is left open where the match is weak. Size is omitted from some rows. Given values are once, few, many or a class for expanded clones.

TRBV5-1	.	TRBJ2-3	.	12	CASSLATDTQYF	TGCGCCAGCAGCTTGGCGACAGATACGCAGTATTTT
TRBV7-2	TRBD2	TRBJ2-7	.	15	CASSAGLALTYEQYF	TGTGCCAGCAGCGCCGGACTAGCGCTCACCTACGAGCAGTACTTC
TRBV27	.	TRBJ2-7	.	13	CASSSKISYEQYF	TGTGCCAGCAGTTCCAAAATCTCCTACGAGCAGTACTTC
TRBV19	TRBD2	TRBJ2-1	.	20	CASRGQGTSGSLIPYNEQFF	TGTGCCAGTAGGGGACAGGGGACTAGCGGGAGTCTCATCCCCTACAATGAGCAGTTCTTC
TRBV4-1	.	TRBJ1-3	.	19	CASSQATPGHGPVGNTIYF	TGCGCCAGCAGCCAAGCGACACCGGGACACGGGCCTGTTGGAAACACCATATATTTT
TRBV30	.	TRBJ2-3	.	15	CAWSVRVGSPDTQYF	TGTGCCTGGAGTGTACGGGTCGGGAGCCCAGATACGCAGTATTTT
TRBV5-6	TRBD1	TRBJ2-1	.	14	CASSFGTVRGEQFF	TGTGCCAGCAGCTTTGGGACAGTCCGAGGTGAGCAGTTCTTC
TRBV5-1	.	TRBJ2-7	.	14	CASSPGQGLYEQYF	TGCGCCAGCAGCCCCGGGCAGGGGCTCTACGAGCAGTACTTC
TRBV6-5	.	TRBJ2-2	.	15	CASSYQDRQAGELFF	TGTGCCAGCAGTTACCAAGATCGTCAGGCCGGGGAGCTGTTTTTT
TRBV5-1	.	TRBJ1-6	.	14	CASSLDPGNSPLHF	TGCGCCAGCAGCTTGGATCCGGGAAATTCACCCCTCCACTTT
TRBV7-2	.	TRBJ1-1	.	15	CASSAKRGRNTEAFF	TGTGCCAGCAGCGCGAAGAGAGGGCGGAACACTGAAGCTTTCTTT
TRBV14	TRBD1	TRBJ1-2	.	16	CASSQGAQGPLFGYTF	TGTGCCAGCAGCCAAGGGGCACAGGGGCCCCTCTTCGGCTACACCTTC
TRBV6-4	TRBD1	TRBJ1-5	.	13	CASSQGAGQPQHF	TGTGCCAGCAGCCAGGGGGCTGGTCAGCCCCAGCATTTT
TRBV5-1	TRBD1	TRBJ2-2	.	15	CASSLAGGSTGELFF	TGCGCCAGCAGCTTGGCAGGGGGTAGCACCGGGGAGCTGTTTTTT
TRBV3-1/TRBV3-2	TRBD1	TRBJ2-7	few	13	CASSQIQGFEQYF	TGTGCCAGCAGCCAAATACAGGGGTTTGAGCAGTACTTC
TRBV9	.	TRBJ1-2	.	15	CASSGGSRSNYGYTF	TGTGCCAGCAGCGGAGGGAGTCGCTCTAACTATGGCTACACCTTC
TRBV20-1	TRBD1	TRBJ2-6	few	20	CSASSYLPGQGAGGANVLTF	TGCAGTGCTAGTTCCTATTTACCGGGACAGGGGGCGGGAGGGGCCAACGTCCTGACTTTC
TRBV2	.	TRBJ2-3	.	14	CASSEAVAGDTQYF	TGTGCCAGCAGTGAAGCGGTGGCGGGGGATACGCAGTATTTT
TRBV12-3/TRBV12-4	.	TRBJ1-1	.	12	CASSPDSTEAFF	TGTGCCAGCAGCCCGGACAGCACTGAAGCTTTCTTT
TRBV6-5	.	TRBJ1-3	.	16	CASSLQTIFSGNTIYF	TGTGCCAGCAGTTTGCAGACAATCTTCTCTGGAAACACCATATATTTT
TRBV5-1	.	TRBJ1-2	.	15	CASSPGFLANYGYTF	TGCGCCAGCAGCCCAGGGTTCCTAGCTAACTATGGCTACACCTTC
TRBV7-2	.	TRBJ2-1	.	12	CASSLASGEQFF	TGTGCCAGCAGCTTAGCCTCAGGGGAGCAGTTCTTC
TRBV5-1	.	TRBJ2-2	.	14	CASSWDTNTGELFF	TGCGCCAGCAGCTGGGACACCAACACCGGGGAGCTGTTTTTT
TRBV7-9	.	TRBJ1-1	.	13	CASSLQGYTEAFF	TGTGCCAGCAGCTTGCAGGGGTACACTGAAGCTTTCTTT
TRBV27	.	TRBJ1-5	.	13	CASSPTSNQPQHF	TGTGCCAGCAGCCCCACAAGCAATCAGCCCCAGCATTTT
TRBV16	.	TRBJ1-1	.	14	CASSLESVYTEAFF	TGTGCCAGCAGCCTAGAATCCGTGTACACTGAAGCTTTCTTT
TRBV3-1/TRBV3-2	TRBD1	TRBJ1-1	.	12	CASNHRGTEAFF	TGTGCCAGCAACCACAGGGGCACTGAAGCTTTCTTT
TRBV5-1	TRBD2	TRBJ2-2	.	15	CASSYLAGDGGELFF	TGCGCCAGCAGCTACCTAGCGGGAGATGGCGGGGAGCTGTTTTTT
TRBV5-4	TRBD1	TRBJ1-1	many	15	CASSGRQGRGTEAFF	TGTGCCAGCAGCGGCCGACAGGGGCGAGGCACTGAAGCTTTCTTT
TRBV19	.	TRBJ2-2	.	16	CASSIGGGPNTGELFF	TGTGCCAGTAGTATAGGTGGGGGCCCTAACACCGGGGAGCTGTTTTTT
TRBV9	TRBD2	TRBJ2-7	.	16	CASSVGSGGNSYEQYF	TGTGCCAGCAGCGTAGGGAGCGGGGGGAACTCCTACGAGCAGTACTTC
TRBV18	.	TRBJ2-1	.	12	CASSPLRGEQFF	TGTGCCAGCTCACCACTAAGAGGTGAGCAGTTCTTC
TRBV9	TRBD2	TRBJ2-3	.	15	CASSVSGGNTDTQYF	TGTGCCAGCAGCGTTAGCGGGGGGAACACAGATACGCAGTATTTT
TRBV7-9	TRBD2	TRBJ2-2	few	16	CASSLALAGVTGELFF	TGTGCCAGCAGCTTAGCTCTGGCGGGAGTCACCGGGGAGCTGTTTTTT
TRBV28	TRBD1	TRBJ2-3	.	14	CASNYGTGTDTQYF	TGTGCCAGCAATTACGGGACAGGTACAGATACGCAGTATTTT
TRBV30	.	TRBJ2-5	once	13	CAWSLGLRETQYF	TGTGCCTGGAGCCTAGGACTAAGAGAGACCCAGTACTTC
TRBV9	.	TRBJ1-2	.	14	CASSPSDSPYGYTF	TGTGCCAGCAGCCCGAGCGACAGCCCCTATGGCTACACCTTC
TRBV28	TRBD1	TRBJ1-1	.	15	CASSFQQGWVTEAFF	TGTGCCAGCAGTTTCCAACAGGGGTGGGTCACTGAAGCTTTCTTT
TRBV2	TRBD2	TRBJ2-7	few	13	CASTGTSGNEQYF	TGTGCCAGCACCGGGACTAGCGGGAACGAGCAGTACTTC
TRBV5-6	TRBD1	TRBJ1-2	once	18	CASSLRMTGAAMDYGYTF	TGTGCCAGCAGCTTGCGTATGACAGGGGCCGCCATGGACTATGGCTACACCTTC
TRBV7-3	TRBD2	TRBJ2-2	once	19	CASRPLARGGSRYTGELFF	TGTGCCAGCAGGCCGCTCGCTCGGGGCGGGAGCCGGTACACCGGGGAGCTGTTTTTT
TRBV14	.	TRBJ1-4	.	14	CASSQDRRGEKLFF	TGTGCCAGCAGCCAAGACAGGAGGGGCGAAAAACTGTTTTTT
TRBV2	TRBD1	TRBJ1-5	.	15	CASSGSRTGNQPQHF	TGTGCCAGCAGTGGATCTAGGACAGGTAATCAGCCCCAGCATTTT
TRBV4-2	.	TRBJ2-6	.	18	CASSQDASPGSGANVLTF	TGTGCCAGCAGCCAAGATGCGAGTCCGGGCTCTGGGGCCAACGTCCTGACTTTC
TRBV27	.	TRBJ1-2	.	18	CASSPLIRGDPPNYGYTF	TGTGCCAGCAGCCCATTAATCAGAGGCGACCCCCCTAACTATGGCTACACCTTC
TRBV7-9	.	TRBJ1-2	.	15	CASSFGRGSDYGYTF	TGTGCCAGCAGCTTTGGACGCGGGTCAGACTATGGCTACACCTTC
TRBV27	.	TRBJ1-2	.	13	CASSSGGSRGYTF	TGTGCCAGCAGTTCCGGGGGAAGTCGTGGCTACACCTTC
TRBV19	.	TRBJ1-1	.	13	CASSTRAGLEAFF	TGTGCCAGTAGTACGAGAGCGGGACTTGAAGCTTTCTTT
TRBV5-1	.	TRBJ1-4	.	16	CASSLAVRGAGEKLFF	TGCGCCAGCAGCTTGGCCGTGCGGGGGGCAGGTGAAAAACTGTTTTTT
TRBV2	.	TRBJ2-1	many	13	CASSVVAGNEQFF	TGTGCCAGCAGTGTAGTTGCGGGAAATGAGCAGTTCTTC
TRBV3-1/TRBV3-2	TRBD2	TRBJ2-7	.	19	CASSQVLGLAGVVRDEQYF	TGTGCCAGCAGCCAAGTCCTAGGACTAGCGGGAGTCGTTAGGGACGAGCAGTACTTC
TRBV19	TRBD1	TRBJ1-1	.	12	CASGQGRTEAFF	TGTGCCAGTGGACAGGGCAGGACTGAAGCTTTCTTT
TRBV7-2	.	TRBJ1-1	.	14	CASSLASVNTEAFF	TGTGCCAGCAGCTTAGCGTCAGTGAACACTGAAGCTTTCTTT
TRBV6-5	.	TRBJ1-2	.	13	CASSYEGNYGYTF	TGTGCCAGCAGTTACGAGGGAAACTATGGCTACACCTTC
TRBV6-2/TRBV6-3	TRBD2	TRBJ2-2	once	16	CASSYAGLAVTGELFF	TGTGCCAGCAGTTACGCGGGGCTAGCGGTCACCGGGGAGCTGTTTTTT